This TCR beta chain was identified during a study of CD8+CD57+ T cells in acquired aplastic anemia listed by TCRdb under 2018. Looking at the study overall: On average, sorted CD4+ and CD8+ cells yielded around 3.4 ug of extracted DNA, with a range of roughly 0.19 to 27.4 ug. Healthy donor samples averaged roughly 9.9 million reads for CD4+ and about 11 million for CD8+ cells.

What the research found in general, with its limitations: Roughly 30 CD8+ CDR3 sequences were found to be shared between patients and controls, but these sequences appeared to be highly expressed in patients and within the immunodominant clones of the patients. CD8+ Simpson's diversity did not differ significantly between patients and healthy controls (P=0.060).

About this clonotype itself: Its antigen is still unknown. A read error may account for a junction end that differs from germline.

Genomic DNA served as template for TCR beta VDJ combination and CDR3 sequence profiling. TCR repertoire sequencing was run on an Illumina HiSeq 2000. The original pipeline was this. Repertoires were assessed using TRBV/TRBJ rearrangement plots, CDR3 size and DJ length profiles, and Simpson's diversity index. Whichever DNA sequence was most abundant in the deep sequencing data was defined as the immunodominant clone. CDR3 amino acid sequences were screened for sharing across subjects and were compared with published repertoires and the VDJdb database. In TCRdb, the public reads were trimmed at Q25 with fastp and aligned with MiXCR, with productive beta chains retained. One record per CDR3 amino acid sequence lists the most common genes and DNA. The V and J calls follow TCRdb's processing rather than the paper's. The sample contains about 190,000 distinct CDR3 sequences, roughly half of them found a single time. In total, the top ten clones hold 15% to 20% of the sample.

Its CDR3 holds 14 amino acids, cysteine through phenylalanine. Only the CDR3 DNA is retained, 42 bases long and in frame from the first base. CDR1 and CDR2 were assigned from the germline V gene as SNHLY and FYNNEI. In the study, sorted CD4+ and CD8+ blood T cells from patients with severe aplastic anemia and from healthy subjects underwent deep sequencing of TCR repertoires. Ficoll-Paque density gradient centrifugation was used to isolate peripheral blood mononuclear cells. CD4+ and CD8+ T cells were sorted by FACS or magnetic beads before DNA extraction. Recombination linked TRBV2 to TRBJ1-1; the D region possibly corresponds to TRBD1 (6 bases align). The TCR was taken from a human donor in good health, serving as a control. The sequenced sample consisted of sorted CD4+, CD8+, or CD8+CD57+ T cells (not recorded which) from PBMCs. At the DNA level, the sequence is TGTGCCAGCAGTGAATCAGGGGTTCGGACTGAGGCTTCCTTT. This translates into CASSESGVRTEASF.